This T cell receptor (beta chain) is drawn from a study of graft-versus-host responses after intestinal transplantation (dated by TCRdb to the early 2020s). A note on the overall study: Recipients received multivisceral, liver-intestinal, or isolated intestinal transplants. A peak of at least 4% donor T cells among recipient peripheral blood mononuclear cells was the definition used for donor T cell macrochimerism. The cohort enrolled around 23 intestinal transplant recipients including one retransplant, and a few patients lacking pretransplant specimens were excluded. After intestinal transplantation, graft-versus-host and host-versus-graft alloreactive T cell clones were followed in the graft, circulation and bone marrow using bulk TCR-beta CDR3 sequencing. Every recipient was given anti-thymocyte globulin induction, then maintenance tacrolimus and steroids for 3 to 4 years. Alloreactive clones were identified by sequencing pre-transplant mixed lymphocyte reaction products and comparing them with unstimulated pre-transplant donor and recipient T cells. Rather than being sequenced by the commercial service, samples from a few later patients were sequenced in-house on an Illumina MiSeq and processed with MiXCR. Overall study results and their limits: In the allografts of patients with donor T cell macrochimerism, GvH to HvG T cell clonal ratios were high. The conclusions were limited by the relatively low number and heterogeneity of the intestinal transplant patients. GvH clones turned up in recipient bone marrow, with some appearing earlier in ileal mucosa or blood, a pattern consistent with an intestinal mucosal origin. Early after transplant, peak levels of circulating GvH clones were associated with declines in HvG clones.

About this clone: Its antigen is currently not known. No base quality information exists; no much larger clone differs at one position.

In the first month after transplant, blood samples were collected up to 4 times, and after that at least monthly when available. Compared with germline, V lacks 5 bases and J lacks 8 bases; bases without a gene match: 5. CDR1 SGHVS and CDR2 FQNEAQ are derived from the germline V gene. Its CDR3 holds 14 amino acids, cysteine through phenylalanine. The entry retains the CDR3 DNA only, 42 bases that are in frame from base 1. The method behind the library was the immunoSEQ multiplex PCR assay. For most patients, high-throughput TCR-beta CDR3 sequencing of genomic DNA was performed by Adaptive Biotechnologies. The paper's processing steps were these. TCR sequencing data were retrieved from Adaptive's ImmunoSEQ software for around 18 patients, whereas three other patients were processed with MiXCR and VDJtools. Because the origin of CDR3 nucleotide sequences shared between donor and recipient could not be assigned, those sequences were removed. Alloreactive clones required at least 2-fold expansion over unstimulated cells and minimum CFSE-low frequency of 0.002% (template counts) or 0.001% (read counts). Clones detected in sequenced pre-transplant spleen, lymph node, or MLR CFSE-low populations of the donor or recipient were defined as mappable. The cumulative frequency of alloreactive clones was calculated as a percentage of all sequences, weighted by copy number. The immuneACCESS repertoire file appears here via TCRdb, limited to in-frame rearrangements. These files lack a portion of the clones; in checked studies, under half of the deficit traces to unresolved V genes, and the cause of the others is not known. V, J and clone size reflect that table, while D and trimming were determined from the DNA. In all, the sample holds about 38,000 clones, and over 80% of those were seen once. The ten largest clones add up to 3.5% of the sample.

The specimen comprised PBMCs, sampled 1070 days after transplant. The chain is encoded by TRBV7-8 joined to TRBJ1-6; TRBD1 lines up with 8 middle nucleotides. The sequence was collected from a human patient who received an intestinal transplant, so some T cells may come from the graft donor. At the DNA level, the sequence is TGTGCCAGCAGCCCGGACAGGGCGGATTCACCCCTCCACTTT. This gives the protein CASSPDRADSPLHF.